The 24 T cell receptor beta chains below were found in one sample sequenced in a study of T cell responses to AZD1222 COVID-19 vaccine. This table comes from immunoSEQ multiplex PCR, and its TCRdb copy is limited to in-frame clones, with some not included. The sample contains approximately 110,000 clones, about 85% of which appear only once. Source: peripheral blood, taken on day 0 of AZD1222 vaccination. Receptors originate from an adult in good health.

V gene TRBV28 combines with J gene TRBJ1-1; no clear D. Germline V gene sequence: CDR1 MDHEN, CDR2 SYDVKM. Trimming pared 3 bases from V and 5 bases from J, leaving 10 bases between. This CDR3 is 13 amino acids long. CDR3 residues: CASSLGEATEAFF. The DNA of the CDR3 is TGTGCCAGCAGTTTGGGAGAAGCGACTGAAGCTTTCTTT. The full variable domain, in which reference TRBV28 and TRBJ1-1 provide the parts outside the CDR3, is DVKVTQSSRYLVKRTGEKVFLECVQDMDHENMFWYRQDPGLGLRLIYFSYDVKMKEKGDIPEGYSVSREKKERFSLILESASTNQTSMYLCASSLGEATEAFFGQGTRLTVV.

This chain's CDR3 is CASSLFLTGELFF. Written as DNA, the CDR3 is TGTGCCAGCAGTTTATTCCTCACCGGGGAGCTGTTTTTT. The J gene is TRBJ2-2, the V gene TRBV12-3 or TRBV12-4; D gene uncertain. V was clipped by 2 bases and J by 4 bases, with 5 bases between them. This CDR3 has 13 residues.

The V call is TRBV7-2, the J call TRBJ2-1, with 9 bases identical to TRBD2. The V gene end was trimmed by 1 base and the J gene end by 0 bases; junction bases not matched to a gene: 4. CDR1 is SGHTA, CDR2 FQGNSA, per germline. The length of the CDR3 is 17 residues. The CDR3 DNA sequence: TGTGCCAGCAGCTTAGTTGCGGGGGGGAGCTCCTACAATGAGCAGTTCTTC. It yields the protein CASSLVAGGSSYNEQFF.

The chain couples TRBV3-1 (or the pseudogene TRBV3-2) to TRBJ1-1; D unclear. Germline CDR1 LGHDT, CDR2 YNNKEL (reference sequence). CDR3 length: 13 residues. V lost 0 bases to trimming and J lost 0 bases, with 2 bases between them. Here the CDR3 DNA reads TGTGCCAGCAGCCAAGACATGAACACTGAAGCTTTCTTT. Protein product: CASSQDMNTEAFF.

This chain links TRBV5-1 with TRBJ1-3; tentative D call: TRBD1 (5 bases). The V gene lost 1 base and the J gene lost 0 bases, with 11 bases spanning the gap. Germline V gives CDR1 SGHRS, CDR2 YFSETQ. This CDR3 has 16 amino acids. The CDR3 coding sequence is TGCGCCAGCAGCTTGTACGGGGGGAGCTCTGGAAACACCATATATTTT. It translates to CASSLYGGSSGNTIYF.

This rearrangement joins TRBV11-2 to TRBJ1-4; D remains ambiguous. This CDR3 has 14 residues. Trimming shortened V by 1 base and J by 4 bases, and 7 bases separated the two germline ends. CDR1 is SGHAT and CDR2 is FQNNGV in the germline V gene. The CDR3 DNA is TGTGCCAGCAGCTTAGTTCGGGGTAATGAAAAACTGTTTTTT. Its translation is CASSLVRGNEKLFF. The whole variable domain, remainder taken from reference TRBV11-2 and TRBJ1-4, is EAGVAQSPRYKIIEKRQSVAFWCNPISGHATLYWYQQILGQGPKLLIQFQNNGVVDDSQLPKDRFSAERLKGVDSTLKIQPAKLEDSAVYLCASSLVRGNEKLFFGSGTQLSVL.

V usage is TRBV14 and J usage is TRBJ1-5; D is unresolved. The V gene lost 1 base and the J gene lost 7 bases, with 8 bases spanning the gap. CDR3 size: 13 residues. The germline V gene has CDR1 SGHDN and CDR2 FVKESK. The CDR3 DNA reads TGTGCCAGCAGCCAAGGTCTCTTCCAGCCCCAGCATTTT. Encoded protein: CASSQGLFQPQHF.

The chain couples TRBV11-2 to TRBJ2-3, with D hard to call. Trimming left V 0 bases short and J 3 bases short, with 7 bases between. This CDR3 comprises 14 residues. Per germline, CDR1 SGHAT and CDR2 FQNNGV. The CDR3 DNA is TGTGCCAGCAGCTTAGATGCTACAACAGATACGCAGTATTTT. Amino acid sequence: CASSLDATTDTQYF.

This clone has a single count. This chain joins TRBV5-4 and TRBJ2-5; 11 positions agree with TRBD2. The CDR3 sequence is 16 residues long. The germline V gene has CDR1 SGHNT and CDR2 YYREEE (reference sequence). V shed 4 bases, J shed 1 base, and the junction held 6 bases outside the gene matches. CDR3 DNA: TGTGCCAGCAGCGACCCTAGCGGGGGGCCCCAAGAGACCCAGTACTTC. It codes for CASSDPSGGPQETQYF.

The rearrangement joins TRBV5-1 to TRBJ2-1; TRBD2 aligns across 9 bases. The trim removed 0 bases at V and 8 bases at J, leaving 6 bases unmatched. The germline V gene has CDR1 SGHRS and CDR2 YFSETQ. CDR3 length: 15 amino acids. The CDR3 spells CASSLVVAGVDEQFF. In DNA, the CDR3 is TGCGCCAGCAGCTTGGTGGTAGCGGGGGTGGATGAGCAGTTCTTC.

Only a few counts were recorded for this clone. The chain combines TRBV18 with TRBJ1-5, with D perhaps matching TRBD1 (6 bases). Germline CDR1 KGHSH, CDR2 LQKENI. Trimming stripped 3 bases from V and 2 bases from J, with 11 bases between. The CDR3 covers 15 residues. The CDR3, as DNA: TGTGCCAGCTCACCCGAACAGGGCGGCAATCAGCCCCAGCATTTT. This encodes CASSPEQGGNQPQHF. The full variable domain, its missing parts supplied by reference TRBV18 and TRBJ1-5, is NAGVMQNPRHLVRRRGQEARLRCSPMKGHSHVYWYRQLPEEGLKFMVYLQKENIIDESGMPKERFSAEFPKEGPSILRIQQVVRGDSAAYFCASSPEQGGNQPQHFGDGTRLSIL.

The chain uses TRBV5-1 and TRBJ1-2, with no clear D. CDR3 length: 13 residues. CDR1 is SGHRS and CDR2 is YFSETQ in the germline V gene. V was pared by 0 bases and J by 1 base, with 4 bases between. CDR3 in DNA: TGCGCCAGCAGCTTGGAAATTAACTATGGCTACACCTTC. This gives the protein CASSLEINYGYTF.

V is TRBV29-1 and J is TRBJ2-7; 10 positions match TRBD1. The CDR3 totals 20 residues. CDR1 is SQVTM, CDR2 ANQGSEA, per germline. The J segment lost 0 bases and the V segment lost 6 bases, leaving 23 bases of the junction unmatched. CDR3 bases: TGCAGCGTCAGTTCGAGCTGGGACAGGGGTGGACCTCTAGTCTCCTACGAGCAGTACTTC. This translates into CSVSSSWDRGGPLVSYEQYF.

This clone was seen once. The chain recombines TRBV6-1 with TRBJ2-7; 14 bases are a match to TRBD2. The V segment lost 3 bases and the J segment 4 bases; nucleotides outside the gene matches: 2. Germline assignment: CDR1 MNHNS and CDR2 SASEGT. This CDR3 contains 15 residues. Here the CDR3 reads CASSEGLAGEYEQYF. The DNA of the CDR3 is TGTGCCAGCAGTGAGGGACTAGCGGGAGAGTACGAGCAGTACTTC.

The J gene is TRBJ2-7, the V gene TRBV20-1, with D unresolved. Per germline, CDR1 DFQATT and CDR2 SNEGSKA (reference sequence). V was trimmed by 3 bases and J by 3 bases, leaving 15 bases between them. This CDR3 has 14 amino acids. The CDR3: CSASLSGLDYEQYF. The CDR3 bases are TGCAGTGCTAGTTTATCTGGTTTGGACTACGAGCAGTACTTC.

This clone is deemed medium-sized. V and J are TRBV7-9 and TRBJ1-1; no firm D call. V shed 8 bases and J shed 8 bases, with 18 bases lying between them. The CDR3 covers 13 residues. The germline gives CDR1 SEHNR, CDR2 FQNEAQ (reference sequence). CDR3 loop: CASLPGSTGEAFF. The CDR3 nucleotides are TGTGCCAGCCTCCCTGGGTCAACGGGAGAAGCTTTCTTT.

The chain couples TRBV11-2 to TRBJ2-1; 7 bases fit TRBD2. The CDR3 loop spans 15 amino acids. The trim removed 2 bases at V and 3 bases at J, leaving 4 bases unmatched. CDR1 SGHAT and CDR2 FQNNGV come from the germline V gene. The CDR3 DNA is TGTGCCAGCAGCTTAACCGGGAGGCTCTACAATGAGCAGTTCTTC. Translating gives CASSLTGRLYNEQFF. The variable domain in full, with the rest retrieved from reference TRBV11-2 and TRBJ2-1, is EAGVAQSPRYKIIEKRQSVAFWCNPISGHATLYWYQQILGQGPKLLIQFQNNGVVDDSQLPKDRFSAERLKGVDSTLKIQPAKLEDSAVYLCASSLTGRLYNEQFFGPGTRLTVL.

The chain uses TRBV7-2 and TRBJ2-7; D uncertain. Trimming removed 5 bases from V and 7 bases from J, with 15 bases in between. Germline V lookup: CDR1 SGHTA, CDR2 FQGNSA. The CDR3 spans 13 residues. As DNA, the CDR3 is TGTGCCAGCAGCAAGACGGTGACGCGGGAGCAGTACTTC. It is translated as CASSKTVTREQYF.

The gene calls are TRBV30 and TRBJ2-7; possible D gene TRBD1, 5 bases. With 3 bases removed from V and 2 bases from J, the gap between germline ends came to 11 bases. CDR1 and CDR2 from the germline V gene are GTSNPN and SVGIG (reference sequence). The CDR3 has 13 amino acids. CDR3: CAWSQGRTYEQYF. CDR3 sequence (DNA): TGTGCCTGGAGCCAGGGAAGGACCTACGAGCAGTACTTC. Complete variable domain (other parts from reference TRBV30 and TRBJ2-7): SQTIHQWPATLVQPVGSPLSLECTVEGTSNPNLYWYRQAAGRGLQLLFYSVGIGQISSEVPQNLSASRPQDRQFILSSKKLLLSDSGFYLCAWSQGRTYEQYFGPGTRLTVT.

The count of this clone is one. The J gene is TRBJ2-3, the V gene TRBV4-1; 8 bases are shared with TRBD2. Germline CDR1 is MGHRA and CDR2 is YSYEKL. This CDR3 is 16 amino acids long. V was pared by 8 bases and J by 0 bases, with 10 bases of the junction left unmatched. The CDR3 region is CASSGTRGRSTDTQYF. The CDR3 nucleotides are TGCGCCAGCTCCGGGACTAGGGGACGGAGCACAGATACGCAGTATTTT.

This clone appeared once. CDR3 in amino acids: CASSLDQTNTEAFF. In DNA form, the CDR3 reads TGTGCCAGCAGTTTAGATCAGACTAACACTGAAGCTTTCTTT. The J gene is TRBJ1-1, the V gene TRBV27; D gene ambiguous. V was cut by 2 bases and J by 2 bases, with 9 bases left in between. The V gene's germline CDR1 is MNHEY and CDR2 SMNVEV (reference sequence). This CDR3 spans 14 amino acids.

V gene TRBV28 combines with J gene TRBJ1-2, with a tentative D call TRBD1 (6 bases). V lost 5 bases and J lost 6, with 16 bases in between. The germline V gene encodes CDR1 MDHEN and CDR2 SYDVKM. The CDR3 runs 14 residues. The CDR3 region has the DNA TGTGCCAGCAGTCGAGGGGGGGCGGTTAATGGCTACACCTTC. Translation gives CASSRGGAVNGYTF.

The chain recombines TRBV18 with TRBJ2-5; D is ambiguous. Germline V gene lookup returns CDR1 KGHSH and CDR2 LQKENI. There are 11 residues in the CDR3. V was pared by 6 bases and J by 2 bases, with 4 bases between. This CDR3 is CASSTQETQYF. CDR3 sequence (DNA): TGTGCCAGCTCGACTCAAGAGACCCAGTACTTC. The complete variable domain, with remaining parts taken from reference TRBV18 and TRBJ2-5, reads NAGVMQNPRHLVRRRGQEARLRCSPMKGHSHVYWYRQLPEEGLKFMVYLQKENIIDESGMPKERFSAEFPKEGPSILRIQQVVRGDSAAYFCASSTQETQYFGPGTRLLVL.

This chain joins TRBV10-3 and TRBJ1-1; D is uncertain. This CDR3 spans 12 amino acids. CDR1 and CDR2 from the germline V gene are ENHRY and SYGVKD. Between the trimmed V and J ends, which lost 0 bases and 10 bases, there was a span of 9 bases. The CDR3 coding sequence is TGTGCCATCAGTGAGTCGGAAGGGCGAGCTTTCTTT. Its translation is CAISESEGRAFF.